The present entry profiles one T cell receptor (beta chain) with its context. Germline CDR1 reads SGHVS; CDR2 reads FQNEAQ. The CDR3 is 16 amino acids. V was cut by 7 bases and J by 2 bases, with 19 bases left in between. In the original processing: By means of reference gene primer amplification, nucleated cell counts were estimated. Clones were sequenced by immunoSEQ multiplex PCR, and TCRdb holds only the in-frame ones, with some missing. The D gene and trimming were derived from the DNA, and the V and J assignments and clone size from that table. The sample holds about 250,000 clones; more than 80% are singletons and the top ten take less than 3%. The source of the sample is a study of blood T cell repertoires in COVID-19. Study details: The samples span acute and convalescent COVID-19 from the United States, Italy and Spain. PBMCs, B-cell-depleted T cells, or T cells were the source of the cDNA or gDNA that made up the material.

The clonotype comes from a woman in her thirties with active or convalescent COVID-19. Sequencing was done on a sample of peripheral blood. The V and J genes are TRBV7-8 and TRBJ2-3, with a tentative D call TRBD2 (6 bases). CDR3: CASIQGAGRATDTQYF. CDR3 DNA: TGTGCCAGCATTCAAGGGGCGGGGCGGGCCACAGATACGCAGTATTTT.